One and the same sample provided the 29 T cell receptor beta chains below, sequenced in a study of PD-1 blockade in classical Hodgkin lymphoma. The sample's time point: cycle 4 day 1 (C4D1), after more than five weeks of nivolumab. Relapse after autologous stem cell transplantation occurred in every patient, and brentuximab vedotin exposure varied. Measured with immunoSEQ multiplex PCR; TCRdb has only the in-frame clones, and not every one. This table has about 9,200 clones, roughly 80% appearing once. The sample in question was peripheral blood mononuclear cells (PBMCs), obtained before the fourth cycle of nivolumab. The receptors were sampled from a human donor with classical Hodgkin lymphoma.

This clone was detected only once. In DNA, the CDR3 is TGTGCCAGCAGCGTACTAGCGGAGACAGATACGCAGTATTTT. Translated, it gives CASSVLAETDTQYF. This chain uses TRBV9 with TRBJ2-3; TRBD2 matches at 7 bases. Germline values: CDR1 SGDLS, CDR2 YYNGEE. Trimming removed 1 base from V and 3 bases from J; junction bases left unmatched: 2. The CDR3 covers 14 residues. Based on the CDR3 plus reference TRBV9 and TRBJ2-3, the full variable domain is DSGVTQTPKHLITATGQRVTLRCSPRSGDLSVYWYQQSLDQGLQFLIQYYNGEERAKGNILERFSAQQFPDLHSELNLSSLELGDSALYFCASSVLAETDTQYFGPGTRLTVL.

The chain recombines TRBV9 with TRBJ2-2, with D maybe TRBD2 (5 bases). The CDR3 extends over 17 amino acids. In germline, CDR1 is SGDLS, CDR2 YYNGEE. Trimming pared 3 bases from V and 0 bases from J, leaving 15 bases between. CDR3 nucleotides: TGTGCCAGCAGCGCTAGGACTGTTGTTTCGAACACCGGGGAGCTGTTTTTT. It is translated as CASSARTVVSNTGELFF.

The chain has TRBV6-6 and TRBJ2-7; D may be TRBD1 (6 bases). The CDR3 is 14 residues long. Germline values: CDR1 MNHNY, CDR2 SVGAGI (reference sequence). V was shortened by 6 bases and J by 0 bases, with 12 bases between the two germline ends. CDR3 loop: CASRNGQNSYEQYF. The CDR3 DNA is TGTGCCAGCAGAAACGGACAGAACTCCTACGAGCAGTACTTC.

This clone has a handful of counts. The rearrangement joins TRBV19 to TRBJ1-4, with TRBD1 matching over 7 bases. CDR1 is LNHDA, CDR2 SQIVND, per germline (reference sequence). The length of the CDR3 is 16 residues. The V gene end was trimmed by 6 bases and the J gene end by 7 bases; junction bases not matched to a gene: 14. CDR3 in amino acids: CASSLYAGQPFEKLFF. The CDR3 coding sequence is TGTGCCAGTAGCCTATATGCGGGACAGCCATTTGAAAAACTGTTTTTT.

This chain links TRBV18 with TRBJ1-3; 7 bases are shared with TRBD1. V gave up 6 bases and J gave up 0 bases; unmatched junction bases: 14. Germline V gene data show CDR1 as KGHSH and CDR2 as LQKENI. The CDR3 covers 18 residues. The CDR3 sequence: CASSPVKGTVVSGNTIYF. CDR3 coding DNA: TGTGCCAGCTCGCCGGTGAAAGGGACAGTCGTCTCTGGAAACACCATATATTTT.

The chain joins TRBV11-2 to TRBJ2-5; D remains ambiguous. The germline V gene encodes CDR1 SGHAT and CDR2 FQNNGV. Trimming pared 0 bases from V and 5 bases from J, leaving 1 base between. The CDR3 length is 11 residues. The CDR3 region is CASSLEETQYF. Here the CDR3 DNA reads TGTGCCAGCAGCTTAGAGGAGACCCAGTACTTC. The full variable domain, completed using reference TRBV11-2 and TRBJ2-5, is EAGVAQSPRYKIIEKRQSVAFWCNPISGHATLYWYQQILGQGPKLLIQFQNNGVVDDSQLPKDRFSAERLKGVDSTLKIQPAKLEDSAVYLCASSLEETQYFGPGTRLLVL.

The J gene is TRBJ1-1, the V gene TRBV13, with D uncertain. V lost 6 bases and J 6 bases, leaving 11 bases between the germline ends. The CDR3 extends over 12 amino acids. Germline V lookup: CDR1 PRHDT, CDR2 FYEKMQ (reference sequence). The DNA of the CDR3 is TGTGCCAGCAGTCCCACGGGCCCTGAAGCTTTCTTT. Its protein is CASSPTGPEAFF. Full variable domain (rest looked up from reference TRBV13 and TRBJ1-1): AAGVIQSPRHLIKEKRETATLKCYPIPRHDTVYWYQQGPGQDPQFLISFYEKMQSDKGSIPDRFSAQQFSDYHSELNMSSLELGDSALYFCASSPTGPEAFFGQGTRLTVV.

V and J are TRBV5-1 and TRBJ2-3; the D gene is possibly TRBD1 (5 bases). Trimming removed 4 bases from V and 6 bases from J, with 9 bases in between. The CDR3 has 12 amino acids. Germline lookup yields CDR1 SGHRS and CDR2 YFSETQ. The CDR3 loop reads CASSLGRDTQYF. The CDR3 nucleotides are TGCGCCAGCAGCCTGGGGCGGGATACGCAGTATTTT.

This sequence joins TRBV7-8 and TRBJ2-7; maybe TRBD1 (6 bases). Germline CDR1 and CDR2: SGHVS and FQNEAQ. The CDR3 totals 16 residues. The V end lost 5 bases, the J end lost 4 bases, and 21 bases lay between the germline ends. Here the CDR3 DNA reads TGTGCCAGCAGCCTACGATCAGGGGACACTCTATACGAGCAGTACTTC. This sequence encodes CASSLRSGDTLYEQYF.

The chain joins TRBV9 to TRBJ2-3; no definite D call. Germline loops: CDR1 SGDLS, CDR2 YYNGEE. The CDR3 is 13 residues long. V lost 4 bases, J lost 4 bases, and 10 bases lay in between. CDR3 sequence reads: CASSPTGPDTQYF. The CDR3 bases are TGTGCCAGCAGCCCTACGGGCCCAGATACGCAGTATTTT.

The DNA for the CDR3 is TGTGCCAGCAGCTTGGTGGTTCCTCACCGGACAAATGAAGCTTTCTTT. It encodes CASSLVVPHRTNEAFF. The genes are TRBV5-6 and TRBJ1-1, with a tentative D call TRBD1 (5 bases). Germline CDR1 SGHDT, CDR2 YYEEEE. This CDR3 has 16 amino acids. Deletions cut 0 bases from V and 7 bases from J, with 19 bases between.

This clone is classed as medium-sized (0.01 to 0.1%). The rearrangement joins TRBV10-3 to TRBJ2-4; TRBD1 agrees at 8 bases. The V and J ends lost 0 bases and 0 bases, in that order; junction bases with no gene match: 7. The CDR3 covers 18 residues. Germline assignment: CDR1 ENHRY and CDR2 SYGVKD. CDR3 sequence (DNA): TGTGCCATCAGTGAGTCGGGGCAGGGGGCTCTAGCCAAAAACATTCAGTACTTC. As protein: CAISESGQGALAKNIQYF.

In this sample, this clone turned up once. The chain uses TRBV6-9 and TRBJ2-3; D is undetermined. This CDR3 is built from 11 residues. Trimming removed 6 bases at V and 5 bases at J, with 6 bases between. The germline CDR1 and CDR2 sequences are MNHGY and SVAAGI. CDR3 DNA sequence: TGTGCCAGCAGCCTGGGAGATACGCAGTATTTT. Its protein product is CASSLGDTQYF.

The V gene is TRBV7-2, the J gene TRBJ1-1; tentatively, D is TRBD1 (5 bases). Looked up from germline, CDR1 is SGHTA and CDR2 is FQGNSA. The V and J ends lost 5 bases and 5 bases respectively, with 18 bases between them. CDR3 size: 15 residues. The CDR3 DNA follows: TGTGCCAGCAGCCCCAGGTTGGGGGTCAGGACTGAAGCTTTCTTT. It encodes CASSPRLGVRTEAFF.

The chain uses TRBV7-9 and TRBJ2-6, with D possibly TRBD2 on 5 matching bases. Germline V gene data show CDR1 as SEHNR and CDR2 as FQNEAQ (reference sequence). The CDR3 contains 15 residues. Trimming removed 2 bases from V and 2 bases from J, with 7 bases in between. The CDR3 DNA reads TGTGCCAGCAGCTTATGGGGAGCTGGGGCCAACGTCCTGACTTTC. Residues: CASSLWGAGANVLTF. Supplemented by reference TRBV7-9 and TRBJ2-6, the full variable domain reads DTGVSQNPRHKITKRGQNVTFRCDPISEHNRLYWYRQTLGQGPEFLTYFQNEAQLEKSRLLSDRFSAERPKGSFSTLEIQRTEQGDSAMYLCASSLWGAGANVLTFGAGSRLTVL.

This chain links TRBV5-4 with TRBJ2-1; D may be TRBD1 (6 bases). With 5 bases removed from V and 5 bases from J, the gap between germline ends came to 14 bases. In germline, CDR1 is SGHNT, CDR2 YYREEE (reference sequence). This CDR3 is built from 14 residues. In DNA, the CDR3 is TGTGCCAGCAGTTTTTCATCAGGGGACAATGAGCAGTTCTTC. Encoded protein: CASSFSSGDNEQFF.

The CDR3 nucleotides are TGCAGCGTTGAAAGGTGGGCGGGAGGGGGAGAGCAGTACTTC. This encodes CSVERWAGGGEQYF. V and J are TRBV29-1 and TRBJ2-7, with TRBD2 matching over 9 bases. The trim removed 2 bases at V and 7 bases at J, leaving 9 bases unmatched. From germline, CDR1 is SQVTM and CDR2 ANQGSEA. CDR3 size: 14 residues.

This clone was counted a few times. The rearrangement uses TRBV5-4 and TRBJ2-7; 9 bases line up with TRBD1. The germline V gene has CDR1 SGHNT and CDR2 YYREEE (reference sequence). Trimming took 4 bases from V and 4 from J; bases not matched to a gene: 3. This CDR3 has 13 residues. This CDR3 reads CASSQGTGYEQYF. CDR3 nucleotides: TGTGCCAGCAGCCAAGGGACAGGGTACGAGCAGTACTTC.

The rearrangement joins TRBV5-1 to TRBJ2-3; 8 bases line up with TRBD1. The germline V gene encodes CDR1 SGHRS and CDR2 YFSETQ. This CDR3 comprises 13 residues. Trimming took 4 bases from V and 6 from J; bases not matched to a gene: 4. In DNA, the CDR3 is TGCGCCAGCAGCGAGCAGGGGGCTGATACGCAGTATTTT. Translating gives CASSEQGADTQYF.

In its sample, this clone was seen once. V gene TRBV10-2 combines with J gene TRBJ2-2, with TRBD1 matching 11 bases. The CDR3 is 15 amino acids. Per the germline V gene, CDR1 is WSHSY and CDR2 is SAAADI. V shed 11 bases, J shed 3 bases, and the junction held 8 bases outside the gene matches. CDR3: CAGQRDRGDTGELFF. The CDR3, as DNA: TGCGCCGGCCAACGGGACAGGGGGGACACCGGGGAGCTGTTTTTT.

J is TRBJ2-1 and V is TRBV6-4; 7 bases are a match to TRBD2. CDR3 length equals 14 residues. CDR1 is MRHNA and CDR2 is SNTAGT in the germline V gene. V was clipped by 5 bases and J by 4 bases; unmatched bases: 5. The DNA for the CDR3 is TGTGCCAGCAGTAGGGCGGGGGATTACAATGAGCAGTTCTTC. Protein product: CASSRAGDYNEQFF.

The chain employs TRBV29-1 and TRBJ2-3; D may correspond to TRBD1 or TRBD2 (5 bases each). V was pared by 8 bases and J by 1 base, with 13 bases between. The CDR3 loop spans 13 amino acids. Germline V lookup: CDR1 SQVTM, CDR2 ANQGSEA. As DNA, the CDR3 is TGCAGCCTCTCCCGGGACGGCACAGATACGCAGTATTTT. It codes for CSLSRDGTDTQYF.

The CDR3 DNA reads as TGTGCCAGTAGTATTCAGAAAGGACAGCCCTATGGCTACACCTTC. Protein sequence: CASSIQKGQPYGYTF. The rearrangement uses TRBV19 and TRBJ1-2, with D possibly TRBD1 on 6 matching bases. This CDR3 comprises 15 residues. Germline V gene lookup returns CDR1 LNHDA and CDR2 SQIVND (reference sequence). V was cut by 3 bases and J by 4 bases, with 15 bases left in between.

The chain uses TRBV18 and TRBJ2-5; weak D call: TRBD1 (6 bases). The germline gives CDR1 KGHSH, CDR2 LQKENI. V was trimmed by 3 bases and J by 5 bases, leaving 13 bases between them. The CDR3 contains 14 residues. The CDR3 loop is CASSPLQGIETQYF. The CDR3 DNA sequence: TGTGCCAGCTCACCGCTACAGGGAATTGAGACCCAGTACTTC.

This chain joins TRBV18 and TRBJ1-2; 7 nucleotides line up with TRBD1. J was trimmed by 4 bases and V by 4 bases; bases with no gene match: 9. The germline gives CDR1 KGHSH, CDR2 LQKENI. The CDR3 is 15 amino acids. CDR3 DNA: TGTGCCAGCTCACAAGGACAGGCGTCTGCCTATGGCTACACCTTC. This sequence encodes CASSQGQASAYGYTF.

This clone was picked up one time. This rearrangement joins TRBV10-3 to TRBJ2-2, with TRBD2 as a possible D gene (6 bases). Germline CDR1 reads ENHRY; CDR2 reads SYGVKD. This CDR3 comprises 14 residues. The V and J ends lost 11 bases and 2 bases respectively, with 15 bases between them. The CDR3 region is CASGASANTGELFF. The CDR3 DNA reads TGTGCCTCCGGGGCTAGCGCAAACACCGGGGAGCTGTTTTTT.

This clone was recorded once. Here the CDR3 DNA reads TGTGCCAGCAGTGATCCCTTCGGGACAGGGGGCGAAAGCACCGGGGAGCTGTTTTTT. The encoded protein is CASSDPFGTGGESTGELFF. V is TRBV6-1 and J is TRBJ2-2, with 12 bases fitting TRBD1. The germline CDR1 and CDR2 sequences are MNHNS and SASEGT. The CDR3 contains 19 residues. After removal of 3 bases from V and 4 bases from J, the junction contained 12 bases not matched to a gene.

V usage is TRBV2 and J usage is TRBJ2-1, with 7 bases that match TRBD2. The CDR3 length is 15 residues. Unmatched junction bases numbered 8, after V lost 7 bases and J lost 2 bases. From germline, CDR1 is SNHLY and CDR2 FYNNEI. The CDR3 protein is CASTERGLTYNEQFF. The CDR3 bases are TGTGCCAGCACCGAACGGGGACTAACCTACAATGAGCAGTTCTTC.

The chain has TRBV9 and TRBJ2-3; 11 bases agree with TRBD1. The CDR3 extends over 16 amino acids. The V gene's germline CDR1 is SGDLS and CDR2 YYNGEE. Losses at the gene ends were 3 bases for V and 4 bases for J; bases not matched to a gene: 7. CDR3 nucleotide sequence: TGTGCCAGCAGCGGCTCCACGGGACAGGGGGCAGATACGCAGTATTTT. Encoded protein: CASSGSTGQGADTQYF.